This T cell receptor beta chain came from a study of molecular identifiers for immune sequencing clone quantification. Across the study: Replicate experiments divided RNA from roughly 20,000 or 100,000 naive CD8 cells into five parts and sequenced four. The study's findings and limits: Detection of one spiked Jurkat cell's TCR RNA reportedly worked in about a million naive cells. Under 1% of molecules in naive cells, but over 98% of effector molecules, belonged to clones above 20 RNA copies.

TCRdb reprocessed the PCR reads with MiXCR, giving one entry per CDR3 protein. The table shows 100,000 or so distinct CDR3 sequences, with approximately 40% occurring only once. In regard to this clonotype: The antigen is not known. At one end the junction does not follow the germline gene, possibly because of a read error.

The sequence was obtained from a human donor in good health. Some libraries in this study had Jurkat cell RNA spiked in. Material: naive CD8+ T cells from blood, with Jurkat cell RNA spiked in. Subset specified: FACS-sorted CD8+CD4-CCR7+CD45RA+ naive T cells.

CDR3: CASSFRGLKTRYF. CDR3 DNA: TGTGCCAGCAGTTTTAGGGGGCTGAAGACCCGGTACTTC. The chain uses TRBV28 and TRBJ2-5, with 7 nucleotides matching TRBD1. There are 13 residues in the CDR3. Germline V gene data show CDR1 as MDHEN and CDR2 as SYDVKM.